The 19 T cell receptor beta chains given below trace back to one sample, sequenced in a study of metastatic and nonmetastatic thyroid tumors (dated by TCRdb to about 2020). Before undergoing thyroid surgery, none of the patients had been given any kind of treatment. Receptor amplification or capture employed PCR. Sequencing relied on an Illumina HiSeq 4000. In TCRdb, the public reads were trimmed at Q25 with fastp and aligned with MiXCR, with productive beta chains retained. Across this sample there are tens of thousands of clones, with around 16% seen only once. The leading ten clones occupy about 9.9% of the sample. The sequenced sample consisted of tumor tissue. These receptors all come from a female donor with papillary thyroid cancer or a benign thyroid nodule (not recorded which). Some clones in this sample may be carry-over from other donors' samples.

This clone was found many times. The genes are TRBV4-3 and TRBJ2-4, with D perhaps TRBD1 (6 bases). V was trimmed by 4 bases and J by 6 bases, leaving 13 bases between them. CDR3 length equals 14 residues. The germline CDR1 and CDR2 sequences are LGHNA and YSLEER. The CDR3 spells CASSPQQGANIQYF. The CDR3, as DNA: TGCGCCAGCAGCCCTCAACAGGGTGCAAACATTCAGTACTTC.

V is TRBV20-1 and J is TRBJ2-5; tentative D call: TRBD2 (5 bases). Germline CDR1 DFQATT, CDR2 SNEGSKA (reference sequence). The V end was cut by 2 bases, the J end by 3 bases, with 10 bases between. This CDR3 is built from 13 residues. CDR3 residues: CSARISGKETQYF. Written as DNA, the CDR3 is TGCAGTGCTAGAATCTCGGGGAAAGAGACCCAGTACTTC.

This clone was seen a few times. This may come from a read error, since a much larger clone is one base off. The chain is built from TRBV19 and TRBJ1-6, with D unresolved. The CDR3 runs 14 residues. The germline V gene has CDR1 LNHDA and CDR2 SQIVND (reference sequence). CDR3 bases: TGTGCCAGTAATTCGGACGGATATAGTTCACCCCTCCACTTT. Translated: CASNSDGYSSPLHF.

In its sample, this clone was seen a few times. V gene TRBV6-1 combines with J gene TRBJ1-5; TRBD1 matches 7 bases. The CDR3 loop spans 15 amino acids. The V segment lost 6 bases and the J segment 6 bases; nucleotides outside the gene matches: 11. CDR1 and CDR2 from the germline V gene are MNHNS and SASEGT. The CDR3 DNA sequence: TGTGCCAGCAGCTTAGAGGGAACAGGGGTTCAGCCCCAGCATTTT. Its translation is CASSLEGTGVQPQHF.

This clone was observed a handful of times. This could be a read error, since a much larger clone is one nucleotide away. Other DNA variants within this sample encode the same CDR3. The V call is TRBV15, the J call TRBJ2-5, with 10 bases aligning to TRBD1. CDR1 LNHNV and CDR2 YYDKDF come from the germline V gene (reference sequence). The CDR3 spans 15 residues. The CDR3 nucleotides are TGTGCCACCAGCAGGGGGACAGGGGTCCAAGAGACTCAGTACTTC. Translating it yields CATSRGTGVQETQYF.

The sample holds many counts of this clone. V and J are TRBV19 and TRBJ2-1; perhaps TRBD1 as D (6 bases). Trimming shortened V by 3 bases and J by 2 bases, and 11 bases separated the two germline ends. The CDR3 is 15 residues long. From germline, CDR1 is LNHDA and CDR2 SQIVND (reference sequence). The CDR3 loop reads CASSISQGTYNEQFF. The CDR3 nucleotides are TGTGCCAGTAGTATCTCACAGGGAACCTACAATGAGCAGTTCTTC.

This clone was counted a few times. V gene TRBV28 combines with J gene TRBJ1-5, with D possibly matching TRBD1 (6 bases). V dropped 3 bases and J dropped 5 bases, with 20 bases sitting between them. The CDR3 is 17 amino acids. CDR1 is MDHEN and CDR2 is SYDVKM in the germline V gene. CDR3 coding DNA: TGTGCCAGCAGTTTCCTGGAAGGGGGGAAGAGCGATCAGCCCCAGCATTTT. It codes for CASSFLEGGKSDQPQHF.

This clone came up many times. The chain has TRBV6-2 or TRBV6-3 and TRBJ2-3; weak D call: TRBD2 (7 bases). With 8 bases removed from V and 8 bases from J, the gap between germline ends came to 20 bases. CDR1 is MNHEY and CDR2 is SVGEGT in the germline V gene. The CDR3 covers 14 residues. The CDR3 DNA reads TGTGCCAGCGGGGCGGGGGCAGTAAGGGGTACGCAGTATTTT. Its translation is CASGAGAVRGTQYF.

This clone was seen at least ten times. CDR3 sequence reads: CASSSGALDTQYF. In nucleotides, the CDR3 is TGTGCCAGCAGCTCGGGGGCATTGGATACGCAGTATTTT. The chain joins TRBV7-3 to TRBJ2-3; the D call may be TRBD1 or TRBD2 (6 bases each). V gave up 4 bases and J gave up 6 bases, with 11 bases separating them. The CDR3 extends over 13 amino acids. The germline V gene encodes CDR1 SGHTA and CDR2 FQGTGA.

Notes on this clone: The CDR3 does not close with the conserved phenylalanine or tryptophan, likely indicating a read error. For the CDR3, the DNA is TGTGCCAGTATTATCTCACAGGGAACCTACAATGAGCAGTTCCTC. This codes for CASIISQGTYNEQFL. The chain recombines TRBV19 with TRBJ2-1; D might be TRBD1 (6 bases). Trimming took off 7 bases at V and 2 bases at J, with 15 bases between the two ends. There are 15 residues in the CDR3. Germline CDR1 is LNHDA and CDR2 is SQIVND (reference sequence).

This clone was recorded at least ten times. J is TRBJ2-7 and V is TRBV7-2, with 7 bases matching TRBD1. Unmatched junction bases numbered 7, after V lost 5 bases and J lost 6 bases. This CDR3 has 13 amino acids. Looked up from germline, CDR1 is SGHTA and CDR2 is FQGNSA. This chain's CDR3 is CASSATGVSEQYF. In nucleotides, the CDR3 is TGTGCCAGCAGCGCAACAGGGGTTAGCGAGCAGTACTTC.

This clone was picked up a small number of times. A much larger clone lies one base from this, so it may be a read error. The J gene is TRBJ2-1, the V gene TRBV6-1; D remains ambiguous. The CDR3 runs to 11 residues. Trimming cost V 6 bases and J 9 bases, with 9 bases left between them. Looked up from germline, CDR1 is MNHNS and CDR2 is SASEGT. The CDR3 DNA sequence: TGTGCCAGCAGATGGGGTAGTGAGCAGTTCTTC. This translates into CASRWGSEQFF.

This CDR3 reads CSSGTPSYEQYF. DNA of the CDR3: TGCAGCTCCGGCACTCCGTCCTACGAGCAGTACTTC. The chain joins TRBV20-1 to TRBJ2-7; D ambiguous. The CDR3 is 12 residues long. Per the germline V gene, CDR1 is DFQATT and CDR2 is SNEGSKA (reference sequence).

This clone was counted many times. The chain is built from TRBV5-1 and TRBJ2-7, with D maybe TRBD1 (6 bases). The CDR3 extends over 15 amino acids. Germline CDR1 reads SGHRS; CDR2 reads YFSETQ. The V and J ends lost 1 base and 3 bases respectively, with 14 bases between them. This chain's CDR3 is CASSLFTRTDYEQYF. DNA for the CDR3: TGCGCCAGCAGCTTGTTTACCCGGACAGACTACGAGCAGTACTTC.

This clone was recorded many times. This chain connects TRBV6-1 to TRBJ2-2; D is possibly TRBD2 (5 bases). The CDR3 is made up of 14 amino acids. Trimming left V 2 bases short and J 6 bases short, with 10 bases between. CDR1 and CDR2 from the germline V gene are MNHNS and SASEGT. The CDR3, as DNA: TGTGCCAGCAGTGAAAATCGCGGGCCCGGGGAGCTGTTTTTT. The encoded protein is CASSENRGPGELFF.

This clone came up many times. V and J are TRBV18 and TRBJ1-4, with D hard to call. Germline V gives CDR1 KGHSH, CDR2 LQKENI. The CDR3 totals 15 residues. V shed 5 bases and J shed 15 bases, with 25 bases lying between them. CDR3 residues: CASSSTGPKEAVVFF. The CDR3 DNA follows: TGTGCCAGCTCATCAACCGGACCCAAAGAGGCTGTTGTGTTTTTT.

As for this clone: The junction and the germline gene differ at one end; a read error may be behind it. This sequence joins TRBV6-1 and TRBJ2-2; the D call may be TRBD1 or TRBD2 (5 bases each). The germline V gene has CDR1 MNHNS and CDR2 SASEGT. This CDR3 has 14 amino acids. The CDR3 is CASRHGANPGELFF. The CDR3 DNA follows: TGTGCCAGCAGGCACGGGGCTAACCCCGGGGAGCTTTTTTTT.

This clone was counted ten times or more. This chain connects TRBV29-1 to TRBJ2-1; 9 bases map to TRBD2. CDR1 is SQVTM and CDR2 is ANQGSEA in the germline V gene. This CDR3 is built from 15 residues. V lost 6 bases and J lost 10; bases outside the gene matches: 16. The CDR3 protein is CSVTTRLAVNREQFF. The CDR3 nucleotides are TGCAGCGTCACTACCAGACTAGCGGTTAATCGAGAGCAGTTCTTC.

This clone was recorded many times. V gene TRBV20-1 combines with J gene TRBJ2-2; D is undetermined. Germline assignment: CDR1 DFQATT and CDR2 SNEGSKA (reference sequence). The length of the CDR3 is 15 residues. Trimming removed 3 bases from V and 2 bases from J, with 13 bases in between. The CDR3 sequence is CSARGMGLNTGELFF. The CDR3 nucleotides are TGCAGTGCTAGGGGTATGGGGTTAAACACCGGGGAGCTGTTTTTT.